This TCR beta chain was retrieved from a study of response to subunit inactivated influenza vaccine. A single record per CDR3 protein comes from TCRdb applying MiXCR to the RT-PCR reads. The sample has about 780,000 distinct CDR3 sequences; 15% to 20% are singletons. This clonotype was picked up a small number of times. Its antigen remains unknown. V was cut by 2 bases and J by 3 bases, with 11 bases left in between. Germline-derived CDR1 and CDR2 are SGHAT and FQNNGV. The CDR3 is 14 amino acids. Study-wide results and caveats: The study's authors posited that every seasonal influenza vaccination enlists few new T cells.

This sample comprised PBMCs from blood, obtained 5 days after vaccination. The chain is built from TRBV11-2 and TRBJ2-7; D is perhaps TRBD1 (5 bases). The sequence derives from a man in his fifties or sixties who received an inactivated influenza vaccine. Here the CDR3 DNA reads TGTGCCAGCAGCTTATCTCAGGGAAACTACGAGCAGTACTTC. Translating gives CASSLSQGNYEQYF.